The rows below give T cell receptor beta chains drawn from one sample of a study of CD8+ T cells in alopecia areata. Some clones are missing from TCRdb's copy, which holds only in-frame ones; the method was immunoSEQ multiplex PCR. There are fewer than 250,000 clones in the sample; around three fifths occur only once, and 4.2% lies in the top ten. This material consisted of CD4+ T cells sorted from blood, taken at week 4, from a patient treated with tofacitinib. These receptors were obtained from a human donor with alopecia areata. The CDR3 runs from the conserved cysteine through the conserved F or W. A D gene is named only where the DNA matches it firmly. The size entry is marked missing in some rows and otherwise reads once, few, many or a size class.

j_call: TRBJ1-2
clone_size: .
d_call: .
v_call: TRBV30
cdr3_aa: CAWKLAGNYGYTF
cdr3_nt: TGTGCCTGGAAGTTGGCAGGGAACTATGGCTACACCTTC

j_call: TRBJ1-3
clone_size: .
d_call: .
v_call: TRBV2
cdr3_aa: CASGAVSGNTIYF
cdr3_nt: TGTGCCAGTGGAGCGGTCTCTGGAAACACCATATATTTT

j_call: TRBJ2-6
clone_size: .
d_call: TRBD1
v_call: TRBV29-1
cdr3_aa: CSVVGTGAAGANVLTF
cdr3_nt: TGCAGCGTTGTTGGGACAGGAGCAGCTGGGGCCAACGTCCTGACTTTC

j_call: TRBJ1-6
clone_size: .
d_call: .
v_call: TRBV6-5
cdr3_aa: CASTRGLQGTMTLHF
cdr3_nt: TGTGCCAGCACGAGGGGCCTCCAGGGTACGATGACCCTCCACTTT

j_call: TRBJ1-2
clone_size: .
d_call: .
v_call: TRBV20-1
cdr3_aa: CSAPGGEGYTF
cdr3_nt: TGCAGTGCCCCAGGAGGGGAAGGCTACACCTTC

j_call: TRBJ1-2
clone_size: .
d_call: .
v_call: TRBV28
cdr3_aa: CASSDSLYGYTF
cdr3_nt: TGTGCCAGCAGTGACAGCCTCTATGGCTACACCTTC

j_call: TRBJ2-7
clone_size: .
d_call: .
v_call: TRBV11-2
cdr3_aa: CASSSYSSYEQYF
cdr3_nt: TGTGCCAGCAGCTCGTACTCCTCCTACGAGCAGTACTTC

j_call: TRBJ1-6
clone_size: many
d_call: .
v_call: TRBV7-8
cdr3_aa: CASSSDPNSPLHF
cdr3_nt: TGTGCCAGCAGCTCGGACCCGAATTCACCCCTCCACTTT

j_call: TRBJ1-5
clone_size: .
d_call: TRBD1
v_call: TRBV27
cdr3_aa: CASSPTDRGKQPQHF
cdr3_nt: TGTGCCAGCAGTCCCACCGACAGGGGGAAGCAGCCCCAGCATTTT

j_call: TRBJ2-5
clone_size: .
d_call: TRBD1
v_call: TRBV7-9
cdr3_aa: CASIKTGTAVTQYF
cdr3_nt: TGTGCCAGCATCAAAACCGGGACAGCGGTAACCCAGTACTTC

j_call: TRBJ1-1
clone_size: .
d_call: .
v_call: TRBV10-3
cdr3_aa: CAISPQENTEAFF
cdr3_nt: TGTGCCATCAGTCCTCAGGAGAACACTGAAGCTTTCTTT